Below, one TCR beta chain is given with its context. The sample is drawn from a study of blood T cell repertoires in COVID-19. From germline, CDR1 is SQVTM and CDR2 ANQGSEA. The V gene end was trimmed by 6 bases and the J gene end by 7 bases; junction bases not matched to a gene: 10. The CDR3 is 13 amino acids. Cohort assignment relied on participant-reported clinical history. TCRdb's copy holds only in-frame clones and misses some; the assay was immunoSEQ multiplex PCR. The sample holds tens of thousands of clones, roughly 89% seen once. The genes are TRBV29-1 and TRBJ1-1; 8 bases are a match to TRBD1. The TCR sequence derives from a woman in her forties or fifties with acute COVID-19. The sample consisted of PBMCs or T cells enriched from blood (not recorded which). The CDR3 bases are TGCAGCGTCGTTTCAGGGGGCTCGGGTGAAGCTTTCTTT. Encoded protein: CSVVSGGSGEAFF.